Reported below is one TCR beta chain. Antigen specificity is unknown. This could be a read error, since a much larger clone is one nucleotide away. Using RNA transcripts as the source, TCR beta CDR3 regions were amplified. The HTBI primer set drove a first-round RT-PCR of the TCR CDR3. TCRdb called the multiplex PCR reads again in MiXCR, with one record for every CDR3 protein. The table has about 560,000 distinct CDR3 sequences, roughly a sixth seen once. The data originate from a study of T cells in Graves' hyperthyroidism and ophthalmopathy. Used for diagnoses were clinical symptoms, serum thyroxine and TRAb, thyroid ultrasound and orbital computed tomography. Study-wide results and limits: Before onset, ophthalmopathy was predicted by the model a median around 6.5 months earlier. The blood repertoire included most of the expanded thyroid clonotypes above 0.001. From stable hyperthyroidism, ophthalmopathy was separated by a 13 V-J model.

V lost 8 bases to trimming and J lost 0 bases, with 15 bases between them. This CDR3 has 15 amino acids. The receptor comes from a woman aged 18-35 years with Graves' hyperthyroidism. Source material: blood. The V call is TRBV12-3 or TRBV12-4, the J call TRBJ2-3; D call uncertain. The CDR3 DNA sequence: TGTGCCAGCGGCTCAGGAGCTACTAGCACAGATACGCAGTATTTT. Translating it yields CASGSGATSTDTQYF.